Listed here are 23 T cell receptor beta chains from one sample, sequenced in a study of blood T cell repertoires in COVID-19. Assay: immunoSEQ multiplex PCR; the TCRdb copy retains only in-frame clones and omits some. In the table there are about 270,000 clones, about 89% of which are singletons. The source material was peripheral blood. These receptor sequences come from a man aged 40-49 years who had recovered from COVID-19.

This chain links TRBV19 with TRBJ1-4; 9 bases are shared with TRBD1. Trimming at V came to 5 bases and at J to 3 bases, leaving 4 bases not matched to a gene. From germline, CDR1 is LNHDA and CDR2 SQIVND (reference sequence). This CDR3 region has 15 residues. This CDR3 is CASSLDRGANEKLFF. The CDR3 DNA reads TGTGCCAGTAGTCTTGACAGGGGGGCTAATGAAAAACTGTTTTTT. Looking up the rest from reference TRBV19 and TRBJ1-4 gives the full variable domain: DGGITQSPKYLFRKEGQNVTLSCEQNLNHDAMYWYRQDPGQGLRLIYYSQIVNDFQKGDIAEGYSVSREKKESFPLTVTSAQKNPTAFYLCASSLDRGANEKLFFGSGTQLSVL.

J is TRBJ2-2 and V is TRBV6-1; 9 nucleotides match TRBD2. This CDR3 has 17 amino acids. Germline assignment: CDR1 MNHNS and CDR2 SASEGT. The V segment lost 0 bases and the J segment 4 bases; nucleotides outside the gene matches: 6. The CDR3 nucleotides read TGTGCCAGCAGTGAAGCGGGCGGCGGGGGGGGCACCGGGGAGCTGTTTTTT. It codes for CASSEAGGGGGTGELFF.

This clone was picked up a small number of times. The rearrangement uses TRBV7-6 and TRBJ2-3; 9 bases line up with TRBD2. Germline V gene lookup returns CDR1 SGHVS and CDR2 FNYEAQ. The CDR3 runs 17 residues. Trimming took 5 bases from V and 7 from J; bases not matched to a gene: 16. CDR3 in amino acids: CASSISPPSGVQNTQYF. CDR3 DNA sequence: TGTGCCAGCAGCATATCTCCCCCTAGCGGGGTACAAAATACGCAGTATTTT.

The chain uses TRBV6-2 or TRBV6-3 and TRBJ2-1, with a tentative D call TRBD2 (6 bases). The CDR3 covers 15 residues. Germline CDR1 MNHEY, CDR2 SVGEGT. V was pared by 4 bases and J by 2 bases, with 12 bases between. The CDR3 sequence: CASSSGPGAYNEQFF. CDR3 bases: TGTGCCAGCAGTTCCGGACCGGGGGCCTACAATGAGCAGTTCTTC.

The chain recombines TRBV5-1 with TRBJ2-1, with 13 positions matching TRBD2. Looked up from germline, CDR1 is SGHRS and CDR2 is YFSETQ. With V trimmed by 4 bases and J by 5 bases, 3 bases remained unmatched. The CDR3 runs to 15 residues. CDR3 sequence: CASSRGLAGNNEQFF. CDR3 sequence (DNA): TGCGCCAGCAGCCGGGGACTAGCGGGGAACAATGAGCAGTTCTTC.

The rearrangement uses TRBV7-2 and TRBJ2-4, with 14 nucleotides matching TRBD2. The CDR3 is 16 residues long. With V trimmed by 5 bases and J by 6 bases, 6 bases remained unmatched. Germline CDR1 reads SGHTA; CDR2 reads FQGNSA. The chain's CDR3 is CASSPGTSGSRNIQYF. For the CDR3, the DNA is TGTGCCAGCAGCCCCGGGACTAGCGGGAGTAGAAACATTCAGTACTTC. The whole variable domain, remainder taken from reference TRBV7-2 and TRBJ2-4, is GAGVSQSPSNKVTEKGKDVELRCDPISGHTALYWYRQSLGQGLEFLIYFQGNSAPDKSGLPSDRFSAERTGGSVSTLTIQRTQQEDSAVYLCASSPGTSGSRNIQYFGAGTRLSVL.

In DNA, the CDR3 is TGTGCCAGCAGCTTTACAGGGGTAGGACCCCAAGAGACCCAGTACTTC. The encoded protein is CASSFTGVGPQETQYF. The chain carries TRBV7-2 and TRBJ2-5; 7 bases fit TRBD1. This CDR3 contains 16 residues. J lost 1 base, V lost 3 bases, and 8 bases had no gene match. CDR1 and CDR2 from the germline V gene are SGHTA and FQGNSA.

The chain couples TRBV7-3 to TRBJ1-2; maybe TRBD1 (5 bases). V was clipped by 3 bases and J by 7 bases, with 12 bases between them. The CDR3 contains 13 residues. Germline CDR1 reads SGHTA; CDR2 reads FQGTGA. CDR3: CASSLGQGTGYTF. The CDR3 DNA reads as TGTGCCAGCAGCTTGGGTCAGGGAACTGGCTACACCTTC.

The chain combines TRBV18 with TRBJ2-7; TRBD1 might be the D (5 bases). The CDR3 contains 13 residues. The germline V and J ends were trimmed by 3 bases and 8 bases, with 14 bases remaining between them. Germline V gene sequence: CDR1 KGHSH, CDR2 LQKENI. The DNA of the CDR3 is TGTGCCAGCTCACCGGGCCCCGCGGACAAGCAGTACTTC. Protein: CASSPGPADKQYF.

The chain carries TRBV6-5 and TRBJ1-1; the D gene is possibly TRBD1 (5 bases). With 11 bases removed from V and 1 base from J, the gap between germline ends came to 8 bases. The CDR3 sequence is 11 residues long. Germline CDR1 and CDR2: MNHEY and SVGAGI. CDR3 nucleotides: TGTGCCGGGGGGGAGAACACTGAAGCTTTCTTT. Translating it yields CAGGENTEAFF.

This chain links TRBV5-6 with TRBJ2-7; D might be TRBD1 (6 bases). Trimming took off 4 bases at V and 2 bases at J, with 16 bases between the two ends. Germline lookup yields CDR1 SGHDT and CDR2 YYEEEE. The CDR3 sequence is 15 residues long. CDR3 coding DNA: TGTGCCAGCAGCCGCGGACAGATATTACCCTACGAGCAGTACTTC. Encoded protein: CASSRGQILPYEQYF. The full variable domain, rest sourced from reference TRBV5-6 and TRBJ2-7, is DAGVTQSPTHLIKTRGQQVTLRCSPKSGHDTVSWYQQALGQGPQFIFQYYEEEERQRGNFPDRFSGHQFPNYSSELNVNALLLGDSALYLCASSRGQILPYEQYFGPGTRLTVT.

The gene calls are TRBV4-1 and TRBJ2-7, with D perhaps TRBD1 (6 bases). Germline loops: CDR1 MGHRA, CDR2 YSYEKL. The CDR3 runs to 14 residues. V lost 2 bases, J lost 6 bases, and 14 bases lay in between. The CDR3 region is CASSQLRGFSEQYF. Written as DNA, the CDR3 is TGCGCCAGCAGCCAACTAAGGGGGTTCAGCGAGCAGTACTTC.

The sample holds many counts of this clone. The J gene is TRBJ1-2, the V gene TRBV21-1. TRBV21-1 is a listed pseudogene. The CDR3 covers 15 residues. CDR3 loop: CASSKEAASFYGYTF. DNA of the CDR3: TGTGCCAGCAGCAAAGAGGCAGCTAGTTTTTATGGCTACACCTTC.

The chain carries TRBV10-3 and TRBJ2-3; 8 bases map to TRBD2. The V gene's germline CDR1 is ENHRY and CDR2 SYGVKD. J gave up 0 bases and V 6 bases, and 5 bases lay outside the gene matches. CDR3 length equals 15 residues. The CDR3 here is CAISLGGGSTDTQYF. DNA for the CDR3: TGTGCCATCAGCCTCGGGGGGGGTAGCACAGATACGCAGTATTTT.

The chain has TRBV18 and TRBJ2-7; 8 bases are a match to TRBD2. CDR3 length: 13 amino acids. Germline trimming cut 8 bases from V and 3 bases from J; bases unmatched to any gene: 6. Germline V gene sequence: CDR1 KGHSH, CDR2 LQKENI. The CDR3 DNA follows: TGTGCCAGCGCTCCTACTAGCGGCTACGAGCAGTACTTC. As protein: CASAPTSGYEQYF.

The rearrangement joins TRBV24-1 to TRBJ2-2; 13 bases align to TRBD2. The trim removed 4 bases at V and 4 bases at J, leaving 8 bases unmatched. CDR3 length equals 18 residues. The germline gives CDR1 KGHDR, CDR2 SFDVKD. CDR3 region: CATSDVTSGGPSTGELFF. CDR3 bases: TGTGCCACCAGTGACGTGACTAGCGGGGGGCCATCCACCGGGGAGCTGTTTTTT.

This clone was seen a single time. The CDR3 reads CASSPWTGNDGELFF. The CDR3 DNA reads as TGTGCCAGCAGCCCGTGGACAGGGAATGACGGGGAGCTGTTTTTT. The chain recombines TRBV7-8 with TRBJ2-2, with 8 bases aligning to TRBD1. The germline gives CDR1 SGHVS, CDR2 FQNEAQ. CDR3 size: 15 residues. V dropped 5 bases and J dropped 7; count of bases not matched to a gene: 9.

V and J are TRBV14 and TRBJ1-6; TRBD1 is a possible D gene (5 bases). Germline CDR1 is SGHDN and CDR2 is FVKESK. CDR3 length: 13 residues. Trimming pared 8 bases from V and 7 bases from J, leaving 12 bases between. This chain's CDR3 is CASPPPGNSPLHF. The CDR3 nucleotides are TGTGCCAGCCCCCCCCCAGGGAATTCACCCCTCCACTTT.

This rearrangement joins TRBV5-6 to TRBJ1-2, with TRBD1 matching 9 bases. This CDR3 has 17 residues. CDR1 is SGHDT, CDR2 YYEEEE, per germline. V lost 4 bases to trimming and J lost 4 bases; unmatched junction nucleotides: 14. CDR3 sequence (DNA): TGTGCCAGCAGCGGCGGGACAGGGAATCCCCTTATCTATGGCTACACCTTC. As protein: CASSGGTGNPLIYGYTF. Full variable domain (outside the CDR3, taken from reference TRBV5-6 and TRBJ1-2): DAGVTQSPTHLIKTRGQQVTLRCSPKSGHDTVSWYQQALGQGPQFIFQYYEEEERQRGNFPDRFSGHQFPNYSSELNVNALLLGDSALYLCASSGGTGNPLIYGYTFGSGTRLTVV.

The chain links TRBV9 to TRBJ2-5; D possibly corresponds to TRBD2 (5 bases). V was clipped by 2 bases and J by 0 bases, with 5 bases between them. Germline CDR1 is SGDLS and CDR2 is YYNGEE. The CDR3 length is 13 residues. CDR3 nucleotide sequence: TGTGCCAGCAGCGTCGGGAACCAAGAGACCCAGTACTTC. Residues: CASSVGNQETQYF.

V gene TRBV7-2 combines with J gene TRBJ2-3; the D gene is possibly TRBD1 (6 bases). The length of the CDR3 is 14 residues. Germline V lookup: CDR1 SGHTA, CDR2 FQGNSA. V was cut by 7 bases and J by 3 bases, with 14 bases left in between. The CDR3 reads CASNSNRVTDTQYF. For the CDR3, the DNA is TGTGCCAGCAACTCAAACAGGGTAACAGATACGCAGTATTTT.

CDR3 sequence reads: CASSYSNLANNEQFF. Here the CDR3 DNA reads TGTGCCAGCAGTTACTCGAATCTAGCGAACAATGAGCAGTTCTTC. The rearrangement uses TRBV6-6 and TRBJ2-1; D might be TRBD2 (6 bases). In germline, CDR1 is MNHNY, CDR2 SVGAGI (reference sequence). V lost 0 bases and J 5 bases, leaving 11 bases between the germline ends. CDR3 length equals 15 residues.

The rearrangement joins TRBV4-3 to TRBJ2-1, with 11 bases matching TRBD2. The V segment lost 4 bases and the J segment 3 bases; nucleotides outside the gene matches: 2. CDR1 and CDR2 (germline): LGHNA, YSLEER. The CDR3 loop spans 15 amino acids. CDR3 in DNA: TGCGCCAGCAGCCTTAGCGGGGGGGGCTACAATGAGCAGTTCTTC. As protein: CASSLSGGGYNEQFF.